This T cell receptor (beta chain) was sequenced for a study of T cells in pancreatic ductal adenocarcinoma (dated by TCRdb to about 2017). In the study overall: The work assessed suppressive cells as well as CD8+ T cells infiltrating resected pancreatic ductal adenocarcinoma, measuring their numbers, locations, and properties, in order to shed light on the adaptive T-cell response that occurs naturally. Findings and caveats that apply to the study as a whole: Blood samples had more total productive templates and 6 to 8-fold more unique clonotypes than tumor samples. No significant difference in T-cell clonality was found between tumor and blood, with mean clonality of roughly 0.1 in tumors and 0.072 in blood. Comparisons of clonality between tumor and blood may be biased toward lower diversity because tumors are enriched in CD45RO+ effector T cells rather than naive T cells. Because inoperable disease is present at presentation in most pancreatic cancer patients, the resected cohort was biased toward the minority with early-stage disease.

The immunoSEQ hsTCRB kit was used to amplify TCR beta CDR3 regions from genomic DNA. High-throughput TRB CDR3 sequencing was performed on an Illumina HiSeq system. The paper's data handling went like this. The immunoSEQ software was used to analyze sequencing reads, and nonproductive sequences containing premature stops or frame-shifts were excluded. Clonality of the repertoire was calculated as one minus the Shannon entropy normalized by log2 of the number of unique productive sequences. TCRdb retrieved this table from immuneACCESS and kept in-frame rearrangements only. Not all clones are present; in checked studies, unresolved V genes account for under half, and no reason is known for the remainder. The D gene and trimming were derived from the DNA, and the V and J assignments and clone size from that table. The table for this sample lists 100,000 or so clones; about 95% of them were counted only once. Jointly, the top ten make up 2.5% to 3.5% of the sample.

The pancreatic ductal adenocarcinoma patients who were selected had gone through surgery without receiving any neoadjuvant therapy. Peripheral blood was collected in heparin tubes, from which PBMCs were isolated by histopaque density gradient and cryopreserved in roughly 10% DMSO. Genomic DNA was extracted from six or seven PBMC and about 10 flash-frozen tumor specimens using the DNeasy Blood and Tissue Kit with Proteinase K and RNase treatment. On this clone itself: What antigen it recognizes has not been identified. No per-base quality is available; no much larger clone lies one base away.

From cysteine to phenylalanine, the CDR3 is 15 amino acids long. CDR3 DNA only is kept here, 45 bases in frame from base 1. The germline V gene gives CDR1 as LGHNA and CDR2 as YNFKEQ. The junction shows trimming of 6 bases on V and 1 base on J, plus 13 bases between the germline ends. The source of this sequence is a human donor with pancreatic ductal adenocarcinoma. The chain joins TRBV4-2 to TRBJ1-3, and possibly TRBD1, on 6 matching bases. Source material: PBMCs. The DNA sequence is TGTGCCAGCAGTTCAGGGGTAGTATCTGGAAACACCATATATTTT. Translated, it reads CASSSGVVSGNTIYF.